This T cell receptor beta chain is from a study of T cells after yellow fever vaccination. The study's findings and limits: Sorted repertoires could include abundant contaminating clonotypes from bulk cells. A small proportion of clonotypes was detected in both the CD4 and CD8 compartments. It was a weaker secondary response, yet one that peaked faster, at day 5 versus 15.

CDR3 size: 16 residues. The V and J ends lost 6 bases and 1 base, in that order; junction bases with no gene match: 6. The germline V gene has CDR1 SGHTA and CDR2 FQGNSA. Template-switching 5'RACE yielded the TCR cDNA; a universal primer site and UMIs were added in the process. TCRdb independently ran MiXCR on the 5' RACE reads; one entry per CDR3 protein. The table includes roughly 250,000 distinct CDR3 sequences, roughly 13% detected once. Concerning this clonotype: Its specificity is not known.

This receptor was obtained from a man aged 30 to 45 who received the YFV17D yellow fever vaccine. The specimen was CD4+ T cells sorted from PBMCs, collected 45 days after the yellow fever booster vaccination. The chain employs TRBV7-2 and TRBJ2-1; 10 nucleotides agree with TRBD2. The chain's CDR3 is CASSPGLAISYNEQFF. CDR3 sequence (DNA): TGTGCCAGCAGTCCGGGACTAGCGATATCCTACAATGAGCAGTTCTTC.